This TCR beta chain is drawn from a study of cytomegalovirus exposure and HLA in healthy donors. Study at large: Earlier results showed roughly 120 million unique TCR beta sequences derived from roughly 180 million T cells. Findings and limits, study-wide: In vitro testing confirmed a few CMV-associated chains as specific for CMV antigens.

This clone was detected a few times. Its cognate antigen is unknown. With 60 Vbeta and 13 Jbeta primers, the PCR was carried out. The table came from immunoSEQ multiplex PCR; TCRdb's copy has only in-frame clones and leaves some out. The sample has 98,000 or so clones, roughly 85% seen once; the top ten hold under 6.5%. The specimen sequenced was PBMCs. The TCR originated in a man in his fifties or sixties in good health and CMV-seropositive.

This CDR3 is CASRQGSSYEQYF. The CDR3 nucleotides are TGTGCCAGCAGACAGGGGTCCTCCTACGAGCAGTACTTC. The chain carries TRBV5-8 and TRBJ2-7; 7 nucleotides match TRBD1. V lost 5 bases and J lost 0; bases outside the gene matches: 2. This CDR3 contains 13 residues. Germline CDR1 and CDR2: SGHTS and YDEGEE.